This T cell receptor (beta chain) was sequenced in a study of OX40 agonist ivuxolimab in advanced cancers. Study-level information: Patients were dosed intravenously with ivuxolimab at 0.01 to 10 mg/kg every 2 weeks. Three patients, one with hepatocellular carcinoma and two with cutaneous melanoma, responded partially.

In regard to this clone: Its antigen is not identified.

Germline CDR1 is SGHTA and CDR2 is FQGNSA. Trimming took 3 bases from V and 7 from J; bases not matched to a gene: 7. This CDR3 contains 14 residues. Broader study findings: Clonal expansion by week 6 occurred in CD4+ and CD8+ blood T cells (at 0.1 to 3.0 mg/kg).

Profiling relied on immunoSEQ multiplex PCR, and the TCRdb table lists in-frame clones only, not all of them. The sample carries 40,000 to 60,000 clones, around 82% recorded once. This clonotype originated in an adult with an advanced solid tumor such as melanoma, head and neck, liver or kidney cancer. J is TRBJ1-2 and V is TRBV7-2; 8 positions agree with TRBD1. Sequenced material: CD4+ or CD8+ T cells sorted from blood, taken in a trial of the OX40 agonist ivuxolimab. CDR3 DNA sequence: TGTGCCAGCAGCTTTGGTCAGGGGGCGGGTGGCTACACCTTC. Encoded protein: CASSFGQGAGGYTF.